This T cell receptor beta chain stems from a study of blood T cell repertoires in COVID-19. TCRdb keeps only in-frame clones here, not all; method: immunoSEQ multiplex PCR. The sample shows a few hundred thousand clones, 80% to 90% of them seen only once. CDR3 length: 13 residues. Per the germline V gene, CDR1 is SGHRS and CDR2 is YFSETQ. Trimming cost V 4 bases and J 4 bases, with 8 bases left between them. The sequencing sample was made of peripheral blood. This clonotype originated in a man in his late teens or twenties who had recovered from COVID-19. The chain couples TRBV5-1 to TRBJ1-4; D is possibly TRBD1 (5 bases). The CDR3 DNA reads as TGCGCCAGCAGCGGGGGACTTAATGAAAAACTGTTTTTT. Amino acid sequence: CASSGGLNEKLFF.